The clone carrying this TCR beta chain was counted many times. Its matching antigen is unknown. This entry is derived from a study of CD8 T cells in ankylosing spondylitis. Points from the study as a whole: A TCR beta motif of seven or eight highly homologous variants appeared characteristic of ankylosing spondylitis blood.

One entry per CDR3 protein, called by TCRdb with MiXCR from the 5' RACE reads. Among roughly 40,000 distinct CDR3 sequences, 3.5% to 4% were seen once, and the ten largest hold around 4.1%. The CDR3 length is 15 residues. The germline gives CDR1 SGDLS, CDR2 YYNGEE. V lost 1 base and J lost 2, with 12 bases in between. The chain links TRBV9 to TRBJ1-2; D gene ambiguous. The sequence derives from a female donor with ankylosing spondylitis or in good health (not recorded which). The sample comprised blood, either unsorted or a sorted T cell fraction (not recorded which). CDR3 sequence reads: CASSVRAAENYGYTF. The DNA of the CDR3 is TGTGCCAGCAGCGTAAGGGCGGCAGAAAACTATGGCTACACCTTC.